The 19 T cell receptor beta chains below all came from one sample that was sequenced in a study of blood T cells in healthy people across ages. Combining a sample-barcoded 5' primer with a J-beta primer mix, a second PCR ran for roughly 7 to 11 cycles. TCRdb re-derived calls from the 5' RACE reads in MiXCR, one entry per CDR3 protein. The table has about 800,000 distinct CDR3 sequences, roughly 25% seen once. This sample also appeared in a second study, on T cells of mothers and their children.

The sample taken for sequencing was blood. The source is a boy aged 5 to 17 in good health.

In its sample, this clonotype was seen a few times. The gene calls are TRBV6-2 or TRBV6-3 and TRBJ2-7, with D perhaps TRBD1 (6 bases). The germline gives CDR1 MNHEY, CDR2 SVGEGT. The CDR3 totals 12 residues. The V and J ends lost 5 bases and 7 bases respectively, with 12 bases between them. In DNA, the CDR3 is TGTGCCAGCAGTCGAACAGGGCGAGAGCAGTACTTC. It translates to CASSRTGREQYF.

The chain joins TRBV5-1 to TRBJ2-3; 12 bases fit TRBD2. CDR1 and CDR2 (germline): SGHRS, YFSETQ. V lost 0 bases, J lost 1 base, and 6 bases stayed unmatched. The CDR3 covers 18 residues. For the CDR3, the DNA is TGCGCCAGCAGCTTGGAACTTGGACTAGCGGGACGCACAGATACGCAGTATTTT. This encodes CASSLELGLAGRTDTQYF.

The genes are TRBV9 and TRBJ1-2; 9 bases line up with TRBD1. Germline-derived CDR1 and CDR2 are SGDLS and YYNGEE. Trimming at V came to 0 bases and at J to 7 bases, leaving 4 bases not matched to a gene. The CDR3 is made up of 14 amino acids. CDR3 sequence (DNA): TGTGCCAGCAGCGTAGAACAGGGGGCAAGTGGCTACACCTTC. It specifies CASSVEQGASGYTF.

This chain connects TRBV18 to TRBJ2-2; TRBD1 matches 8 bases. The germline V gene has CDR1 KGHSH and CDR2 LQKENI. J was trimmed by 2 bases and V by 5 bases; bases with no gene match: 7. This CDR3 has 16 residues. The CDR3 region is CASSSWTGLNTGELFF. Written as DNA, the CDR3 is TGTGCCAGCTCATCCTGGACAGGGCTCAACACCGGGGAGCTGTTTTTT.

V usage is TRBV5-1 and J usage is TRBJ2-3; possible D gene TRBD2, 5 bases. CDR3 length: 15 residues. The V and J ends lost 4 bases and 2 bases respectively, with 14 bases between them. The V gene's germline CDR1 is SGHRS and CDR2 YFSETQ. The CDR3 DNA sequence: TGCGCCAGCAGCCCGAGCGGCGGAAACACAGATACGCAGTATTTT. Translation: CASSPSGGNTDTQYF.

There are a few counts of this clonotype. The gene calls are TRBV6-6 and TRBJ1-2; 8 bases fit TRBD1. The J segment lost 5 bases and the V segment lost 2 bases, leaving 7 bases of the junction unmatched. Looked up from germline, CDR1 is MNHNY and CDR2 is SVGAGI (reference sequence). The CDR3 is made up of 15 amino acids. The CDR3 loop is CASSYPQGQGYGYTF. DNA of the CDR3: TGTGCCAGCAGTTACCCCCAAGGACAGGGTTATGGCTACACCTTC.

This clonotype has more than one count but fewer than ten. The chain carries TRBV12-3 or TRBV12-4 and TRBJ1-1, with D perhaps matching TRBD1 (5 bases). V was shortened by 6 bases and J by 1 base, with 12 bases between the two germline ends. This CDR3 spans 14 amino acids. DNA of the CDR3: TGTGCCAGCAGCAGCACAGGAAGGAACACTGAAGCTTTCTTT. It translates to CASSSTGRNTEAFF.

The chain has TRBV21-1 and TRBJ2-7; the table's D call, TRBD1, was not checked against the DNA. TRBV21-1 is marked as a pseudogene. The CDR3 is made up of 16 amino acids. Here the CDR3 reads CASSKYTGFSHYEQYF. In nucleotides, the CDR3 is TGTGCCAGCAGCAAATATACAGGGTTTTCTCACTACGAGCAGTACTTC.

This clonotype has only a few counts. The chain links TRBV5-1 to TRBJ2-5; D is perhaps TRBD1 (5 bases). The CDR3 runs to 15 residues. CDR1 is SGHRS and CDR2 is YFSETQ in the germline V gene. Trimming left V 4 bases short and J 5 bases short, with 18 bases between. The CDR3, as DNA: TGCGCCAGCAGCCGGCTTCTCAGGGTCGGGGAGACCCAGTACTTC. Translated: CASSRLLRVGETQYF.

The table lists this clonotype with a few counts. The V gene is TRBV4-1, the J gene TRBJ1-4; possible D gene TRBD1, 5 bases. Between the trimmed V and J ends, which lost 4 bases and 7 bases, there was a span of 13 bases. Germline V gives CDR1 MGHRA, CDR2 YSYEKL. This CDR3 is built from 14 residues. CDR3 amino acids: CASSRDARGEKLFF. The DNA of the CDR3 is TGCGCCAGCAGCCGGGACGCTAGGGGTGAAAAACTGTTTTTT.

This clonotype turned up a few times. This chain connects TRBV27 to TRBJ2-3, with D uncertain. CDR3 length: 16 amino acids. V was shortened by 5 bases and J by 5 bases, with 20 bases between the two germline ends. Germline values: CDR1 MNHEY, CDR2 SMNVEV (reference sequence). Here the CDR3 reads CASSPSLRVVVDTQYF. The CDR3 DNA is TGTGCCAGCAGTCCCTCGTTGCGTGTGGTTGTAGATACGCAGTATTTT.

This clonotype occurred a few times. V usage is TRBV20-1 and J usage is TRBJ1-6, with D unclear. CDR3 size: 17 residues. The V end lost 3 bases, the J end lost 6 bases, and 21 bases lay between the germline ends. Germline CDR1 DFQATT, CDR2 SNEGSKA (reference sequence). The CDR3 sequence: CSARRGFSERTNSPLHF. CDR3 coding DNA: TGCAGTGCTAGGCGAGGTTTCAGCGAGCGTACTAATTCACCCCTCCACTTT.

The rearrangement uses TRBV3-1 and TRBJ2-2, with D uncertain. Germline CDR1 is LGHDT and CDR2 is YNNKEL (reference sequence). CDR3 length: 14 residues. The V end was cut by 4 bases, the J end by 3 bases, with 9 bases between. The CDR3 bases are TGTGCCAGCAGCCGAGAGTTGGACACCGGGGAGCTGTTTTTT. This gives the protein CASSRELDTGELFF.

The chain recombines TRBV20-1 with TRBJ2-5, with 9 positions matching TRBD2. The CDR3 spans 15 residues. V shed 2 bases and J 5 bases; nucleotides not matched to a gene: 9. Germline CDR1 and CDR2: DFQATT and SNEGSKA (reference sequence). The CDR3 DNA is TGCAGTGCTAGAATTCCCGGGACTAGCTTCGAGACCCAGTACTTC. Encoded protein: CSARIPGTSFETQYF.

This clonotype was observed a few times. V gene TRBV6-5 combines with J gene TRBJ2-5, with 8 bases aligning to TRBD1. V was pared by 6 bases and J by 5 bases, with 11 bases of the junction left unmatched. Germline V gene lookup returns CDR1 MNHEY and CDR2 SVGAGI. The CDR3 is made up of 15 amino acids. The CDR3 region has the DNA TGTGCCAGCAGCCGGGGGACAGGAGATAAGGAGACCCAGTACTTC. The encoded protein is CASSRGTGDKETQYF.

The CDR3 protein is CASSLTGLLFATNEKLFF. The CDR3 coding sequence is TGTGCCAGCAGCCTTACAGGGCTCCTTTTCGCAACTAATGAAAAACTGTTTTTT. The chain combines TRBV28 with TRBJ1-4, with a weak D call TRBD1 (6 bases). The CDR3 extends over 18 amino acids. The germline CDR1 and CDR2 sequences are MDHEN and SYDVKM. The V end was cut by 6 bases, the J end by 0 bases, with 20 bases between.

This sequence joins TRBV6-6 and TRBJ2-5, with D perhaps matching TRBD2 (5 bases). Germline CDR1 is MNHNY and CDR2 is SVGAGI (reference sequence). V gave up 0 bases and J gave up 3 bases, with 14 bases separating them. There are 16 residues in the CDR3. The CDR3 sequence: CASSYSSITSKETQYF. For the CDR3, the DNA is TGTGCCAGCAGTTACTCGAGTATTACTAGTAAAGAGACCCAGTACTTC.

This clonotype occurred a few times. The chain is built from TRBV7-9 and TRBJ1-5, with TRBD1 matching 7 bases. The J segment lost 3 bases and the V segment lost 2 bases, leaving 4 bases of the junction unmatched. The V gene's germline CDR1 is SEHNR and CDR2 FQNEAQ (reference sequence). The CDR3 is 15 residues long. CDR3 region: CASSLSTGVNQPQHF. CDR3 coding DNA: TGTGCCAGCAGCTTATCCACAGGGGTCAATCAGCCCCAGCATTTT.

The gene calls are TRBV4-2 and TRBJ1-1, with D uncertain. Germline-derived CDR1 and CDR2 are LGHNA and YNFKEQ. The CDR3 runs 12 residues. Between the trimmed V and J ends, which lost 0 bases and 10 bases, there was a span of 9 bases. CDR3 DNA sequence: TGTGCCAGCAGCCAAGACACCCCGGCAGCTTTCTTT. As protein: CASSQDTPAAFF.